The entry that follows covers one T cell receptor (beta chain) sequence. V was pared by 0 bases and J by 2 bases, with 15 bases between. The CDR3 spans 17 residues. In germline, CDR1 is SGDLS, CDR2 YYNGEE. This sample is part of a study of early T cells in non-severe SARS-CoV-2 infection. From the 5' RACE reads, TCRdb called clonotypes with MiXCR, one entry per CDR3 protein. The sample carries nearly 50,000 distinct CDR3 sequences, about 6% recorded once. The chain couples TRBV9 to TRBJ2-1, with a weak D call TRBD2 (5 bases). The material sequenced was whole blood, taken at baseline. The origin of this receptor is an adult who was a healthcare worker with PCR-confirmed SARS-CoV-2 infection or an uninfected control (not recorded which). The CDR3, as DNA: TGTGCCAGCAGCGTAGAAGGAGCGGCAATGCCCTACAATGAGCAGTTCTTC. Translated, it gives CASSVEGAAMPYNEQFF. Using reference TRBV9 and TRBJ2-1 for the parts outside the CDR3, the full variable domain is DSGVTQTPKHLITATGQRVTLRCSPRSGDLSVYWYQQSLDQGLQFLIQYYNGEERAKGNILERFSAQQFPDLHSELNLSSLELGDSALYFCASSVEGAAMPYNEQFFGPGTRLTVL.